These 8 T cell receptor beta chains came from one sample sequenced in a study of cytomegalovirus exposure and HLA in healthy donors. This PCR relied on a set of 60 Vbeta primers and 13 Jbeta primers. Only in-frame clones appear in the TCRdb table, and some are missing; sequencing was by immunoSEQ multiplex PCR. Counted here are 85,000 to 130,000 clones, roughly 77% occurring once; the ten biggest clones make up roughly 2.5%. Material for sequencing was PBMCs. The receptors were sampled from a man aged 40-55 years in good health and CMV-seronegative.

This clone came up once. The chain couples TRBV2 to TRBJ1-2; D is ambiguous. Germline lookup yields CDR1 SNHLY and CDR2 FYNNEI. The germline V and J ends were trimmed by 9 bases and 8 bases, with 16 bases remaining between them. CDR3 length: 12 amino acids. The DNA of the CDR3 is TGTGCCAGTTCCGTCCCAGCGGAGGGCTACACCTTC. Its protein product is CASSVPAEGYTF. The complete variable domain, with remaining parts taken from reference TRBV2 and TRBJ1-2, reads EPEVTQTPSHQVTQMGQEVILRCVPISNHLYFYWYRQILGQKVEFLVSFYNNEISEKSEIFDDQFSVERPDGSNFTLKIRSTKLEDSAMYFCASSVPAEGYTFGSGTRLTVV.

The chain carries TRBV19 and TRBJ2-2, with TRBD1 as a possible D gene (6 bases). Germline V lookup: CDR1 LNHDA, CDR2 SQIVND (reference sequence). There are 15 residues in the CDR3. V dropped 7 bases and J dropped 1 base, with 13 bases sitting between them. CDR3 DNA sequence: TGTGCCAGTAAGTCAGGACAGATGAACACCGGGGAGCTGTTTTTT. As protein: CASKSGQMNTGELFF.

The chain couples TRBV18 to TRBJ1-5, with TRBD1 matching 8 bases. With V trimmed by 5 bases and J by 2 bases, 5 bases remained unmatched. This CDR3 spans 15 amino acids. CDR1 is KGHSH, CDR2 LQKENI, per germline. The CDR3 spells CASSATDRGNQPQHF. As DNA, the CDR3 is TGTGCCAGCTCAGCAACGGACAGGGGCAATCAGCCCCAGCATTTT.

The chain combines TRBV29-1 with TRBJ1-1, with TRBD1 as a possible D gene (5 bases). Trimming stripped 6 bases from V and 5 bases from J, with 16 bases between. Germline V gene sequence: CDR1 SQVTM, CDR2 ANQGSEA. CDR3 size: 13 residues. CDR3 amino acids: CSVSRGGRTEAFF. DNA for the CDR3: TGCAGCGTATCCCGCGGGGGTAGGACTGAAGCTTTCTTT.

The chain uses TRBV6-6 and TRBJ2-5; TRBD2 agrees at 12 bases. V lost 0 bases to trimming and J lost 5 bases; unmatched junction nucleotides: 1. This CDR3 is built from 15 residues. Germline V gene data show CDR1 as MNHNY and CDR2 as SVGAGI (reference sequence). CDR3 sequence: CASSYSTSGGETQYF. CDR3 bases: TGTGCCAGCAGTTACTCGACTAGCGGGGGTGAGACCCAGTACTTC.

This chain joins TRBV27 and TRBJ2-5; 9 positions agree with TRBD1. The J call may be incorrect, as the DNA end agrees better with TRBJ2-7. The CDR3 has 13 residues. From germline, CDR1 is MNHEY and CDR2 SMNVEV (reference sequence). The CDR3 DNA follows: TGTGCCAGCAGTTTGGGACAGGGTTCCGAGCAGTACTTC. Protein: CASSLGQGSEQYF.

The V gene is TRBV11-3, the J gene TRBJ2-1, with D possibly being TRBD1 (5 bases). There are 15 residues in the CDR3. The germline V gene encodes CDR1 SGHNT and CDR2 YENEEA. V was trimmed by 5 bases and J by 7 bases, leaving 18 bases between them. Here the CDR3 DNA reads TGTGCCAGCAGCCTGGGGCAGGGCCCCTTGAATGAGCAGTTCTTC. This translates into CASSLGQGPLNEQFF.

This clone was counted once. The V call is TRBV21-1, the J call TRBJ2-5; the D call TRBD2 from the table was never checked on the DNA. TRBV21-1 constitutes a pseudogene. The CDR3 is 14 amino acids. CDR3 amino acids: CANSPAGDQETQYF. The CDR3 nucleotides are TGTGCCAACAGCCCCGCGGGGGACCAAGAGACCCAGTACTTC.